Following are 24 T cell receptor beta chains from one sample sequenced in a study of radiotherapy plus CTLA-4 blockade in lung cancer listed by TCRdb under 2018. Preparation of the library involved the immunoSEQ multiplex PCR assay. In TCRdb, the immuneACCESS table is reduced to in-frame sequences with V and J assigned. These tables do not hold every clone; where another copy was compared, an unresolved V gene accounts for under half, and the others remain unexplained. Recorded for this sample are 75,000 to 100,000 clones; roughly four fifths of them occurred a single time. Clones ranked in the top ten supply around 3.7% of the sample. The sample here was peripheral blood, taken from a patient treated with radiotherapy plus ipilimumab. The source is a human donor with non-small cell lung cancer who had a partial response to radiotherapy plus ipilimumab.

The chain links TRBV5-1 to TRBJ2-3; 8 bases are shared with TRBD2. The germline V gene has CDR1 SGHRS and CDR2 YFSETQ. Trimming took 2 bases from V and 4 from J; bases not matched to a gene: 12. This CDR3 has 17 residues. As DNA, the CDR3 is TGCGCCAGCAGCTTAAGACAGGCCAGCGGGAGCGCAGATACGCAGTATTTT. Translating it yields CASSLRQASGSADTQYF.

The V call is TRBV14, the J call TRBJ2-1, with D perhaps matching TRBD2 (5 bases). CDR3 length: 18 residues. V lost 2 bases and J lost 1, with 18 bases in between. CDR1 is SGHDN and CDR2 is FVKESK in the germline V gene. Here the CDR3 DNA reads TGTGCCAGCAGCCAACTCGCTGGAAGCGGAGATTCCTACAATGAGCAGTTCTTC. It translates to CASSQLAGSGDSYNEQFF.

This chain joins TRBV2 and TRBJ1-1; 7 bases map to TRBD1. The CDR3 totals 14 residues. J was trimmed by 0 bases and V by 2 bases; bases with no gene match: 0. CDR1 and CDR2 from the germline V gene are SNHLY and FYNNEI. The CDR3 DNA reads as TGTGCCAGCAGTGAACAGGGGGTGAACACTGAAGCTTTCTTT. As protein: CASSEQGVNTEAFF.

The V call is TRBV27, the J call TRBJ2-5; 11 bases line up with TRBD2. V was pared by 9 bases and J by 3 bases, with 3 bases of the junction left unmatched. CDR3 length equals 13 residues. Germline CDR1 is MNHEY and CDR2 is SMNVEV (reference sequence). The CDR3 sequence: CARATSGKETQYF. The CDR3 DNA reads TGTGCCAGAGCGACTAGCGGGAAAGAGACCCAGTACTTC.

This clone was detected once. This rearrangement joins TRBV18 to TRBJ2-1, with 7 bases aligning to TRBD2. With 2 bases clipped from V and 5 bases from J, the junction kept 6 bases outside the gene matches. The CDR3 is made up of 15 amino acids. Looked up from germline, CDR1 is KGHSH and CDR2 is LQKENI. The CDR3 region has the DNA TGTGCCAGCTCACCAGCGGTAGCGGGCCACAATGAGCAGTTCTTC. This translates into CASSPAVAGHNEQFF. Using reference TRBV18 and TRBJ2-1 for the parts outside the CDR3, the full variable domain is NAGVMQNPRHLVRRRGQEARLRCSPMKGHSHVYWYRQLPEEGLKFMVYLQKENIIDESGMPKERFSAEFPKEGPSILRIQQVVRGDSAAYFCASSPAVAGHNEQFFGPGTRLTVL.

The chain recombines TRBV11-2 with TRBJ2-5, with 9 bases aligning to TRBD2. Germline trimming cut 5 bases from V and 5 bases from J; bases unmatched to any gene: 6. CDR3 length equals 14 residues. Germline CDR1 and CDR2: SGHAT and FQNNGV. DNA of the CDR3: TGTGCCAGCAGCCAGGGACTAGCTGGGGAGACCCAGTACTTC. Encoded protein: CASSQGLAGETQYF. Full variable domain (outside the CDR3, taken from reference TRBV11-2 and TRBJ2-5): EAGVAQSPRYKIIEKRQSVAFWCNPISGHATLYWYQQILGQGPKLLIQFQNNGVVDDSQLPKDRFSAERLKGVDSTLKIQPAKLEDSAVYLCASSQGLAGETQYFGPGTRLLVL.

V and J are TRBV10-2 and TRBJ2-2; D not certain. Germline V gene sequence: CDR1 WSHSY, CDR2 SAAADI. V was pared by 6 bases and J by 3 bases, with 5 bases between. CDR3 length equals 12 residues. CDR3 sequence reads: CASRTYTGELFF. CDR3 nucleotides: TGCGCCAGCAGAACTTACACCGGGGAGCTGTTTTTT.

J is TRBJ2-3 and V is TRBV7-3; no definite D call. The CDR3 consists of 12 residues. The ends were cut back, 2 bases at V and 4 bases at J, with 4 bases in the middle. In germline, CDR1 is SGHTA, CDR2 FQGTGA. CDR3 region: CASSLSADTQYF. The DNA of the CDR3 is TGTGCCAGCAGCTTATCAGCAGATACGCAGTATTTT. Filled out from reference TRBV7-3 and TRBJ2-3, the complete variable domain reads GAGVSQTPSNKVTEKGKYVELRCDPISGHTALYWYRQSLGQGPEFLIYFQGTGAADDSGLPNDRFFAVRPEGSVSTLKIQRTERGDSAVYLCASSLSADTQYFGPGTRLTVL.

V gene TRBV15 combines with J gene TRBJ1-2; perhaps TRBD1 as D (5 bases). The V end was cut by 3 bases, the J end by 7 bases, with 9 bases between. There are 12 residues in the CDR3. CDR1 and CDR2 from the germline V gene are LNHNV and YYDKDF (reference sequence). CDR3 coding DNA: TGTGCCACCAGCAGGCAGGGCACTGGCTACACCTTC. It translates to CATSRQGTGYTF. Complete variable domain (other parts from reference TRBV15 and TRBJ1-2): DAMVIQNPRYQVTQFGKPVTLSCSQTLNHNVMYWYQQKSSQAPKLLFHYYDKDFNNEADTPDNFQSRRPNTSFCFLDIRSPGLGDTAMYLCATSRQGTGYTFGSGTRLTVV.

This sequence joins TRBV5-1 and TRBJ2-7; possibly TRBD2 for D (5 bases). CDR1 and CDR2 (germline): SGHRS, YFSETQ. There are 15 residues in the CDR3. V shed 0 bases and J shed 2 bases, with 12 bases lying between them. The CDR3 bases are TGCGCCAGCAGCTTGGCGGGAAAAACCACCTACGAGCAGTACTTC. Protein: CASSLAGKTTYEQYF.

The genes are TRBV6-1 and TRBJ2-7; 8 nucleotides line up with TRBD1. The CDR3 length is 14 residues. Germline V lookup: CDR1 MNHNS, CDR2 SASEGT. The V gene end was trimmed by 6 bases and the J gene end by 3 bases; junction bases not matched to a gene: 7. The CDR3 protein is CASSKDRGFYEQYF. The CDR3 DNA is TGTGCCAGCAGCAAAGACAGGGGATTCTACGAGCAGTACTTC.

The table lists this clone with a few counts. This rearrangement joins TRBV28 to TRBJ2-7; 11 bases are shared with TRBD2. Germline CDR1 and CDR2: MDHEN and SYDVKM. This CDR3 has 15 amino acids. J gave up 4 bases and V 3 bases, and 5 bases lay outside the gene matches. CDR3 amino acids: CASSFTSGSRYEQYF. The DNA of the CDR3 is TGTGCCAGCAGTTTTACTAGCGGGAGTCGGTACGAGCAGTACTTC.

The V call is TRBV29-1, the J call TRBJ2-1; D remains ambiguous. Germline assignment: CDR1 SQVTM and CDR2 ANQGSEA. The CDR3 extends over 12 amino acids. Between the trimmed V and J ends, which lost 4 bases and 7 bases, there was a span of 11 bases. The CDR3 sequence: CSVGAFANEQFF. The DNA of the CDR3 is TGCAGCGTTGGAGCTTTCGCGAATGAGCAGTTCTTC.

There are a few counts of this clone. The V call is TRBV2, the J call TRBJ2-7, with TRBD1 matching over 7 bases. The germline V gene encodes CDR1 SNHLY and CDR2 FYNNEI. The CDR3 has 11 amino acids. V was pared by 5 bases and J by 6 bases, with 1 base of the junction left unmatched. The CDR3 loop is CASSWTGEQYF. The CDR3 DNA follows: TGTGCCAGCAGTTGGACAGGCGAGCAGTACTTC.

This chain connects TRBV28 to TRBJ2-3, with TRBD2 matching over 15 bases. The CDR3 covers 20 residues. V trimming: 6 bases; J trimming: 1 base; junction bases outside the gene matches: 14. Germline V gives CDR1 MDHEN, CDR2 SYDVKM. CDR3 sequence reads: CASSPTSGLAGGQGTDTQYF. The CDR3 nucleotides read TGTGCCAGCAGCCCTACATCTGGACTAGCGGGAGGGCAGGGCACAGATACGCAGTATTTT.

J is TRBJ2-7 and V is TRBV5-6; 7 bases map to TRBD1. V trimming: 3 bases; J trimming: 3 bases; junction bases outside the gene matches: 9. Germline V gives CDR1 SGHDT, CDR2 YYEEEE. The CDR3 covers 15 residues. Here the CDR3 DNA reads TGTGCCAGCAGCTCCCTGACAGGGTGGTTCTACGAGCAGTACTTC. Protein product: CASSSLTGWFYEQYF.

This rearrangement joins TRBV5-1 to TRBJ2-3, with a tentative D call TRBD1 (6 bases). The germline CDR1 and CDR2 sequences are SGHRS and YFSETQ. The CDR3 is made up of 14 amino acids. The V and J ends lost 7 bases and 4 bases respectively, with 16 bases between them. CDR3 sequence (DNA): TGCGCCAGCGGGGGCAGAACGACAGCAGATACGCAGTATTTT. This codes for CASGGRTTADTQYF.

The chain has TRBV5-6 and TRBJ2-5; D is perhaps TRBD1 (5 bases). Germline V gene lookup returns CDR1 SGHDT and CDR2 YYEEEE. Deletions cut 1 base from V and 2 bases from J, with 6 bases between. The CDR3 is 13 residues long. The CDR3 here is CASSLRQQETQYF. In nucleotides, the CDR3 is TGTGCCAGCAGCTTGCGACAGCAAGAGACCCAGTACTTC.

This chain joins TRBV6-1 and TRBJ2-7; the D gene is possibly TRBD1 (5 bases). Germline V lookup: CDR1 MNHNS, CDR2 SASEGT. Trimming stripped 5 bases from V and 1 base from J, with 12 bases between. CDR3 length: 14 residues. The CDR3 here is CASSRERQSYEQYF. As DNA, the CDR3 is TGTGCCAGCAGTAGGGAACGACAGTCCTACGAGCAGTACTTC.

The CDR3 spells CASSRTGGQPNEKLFF. The CDR3 coding sequence is TGCGCCAGCAGCCGAACCGGGGGACAGCCTAATGAAAAACTGTTTTTT. V usage is TRBV5-1 and J usage is TRBJ1-4; 7 bases are shared with TRBD1. Losses at the gene ends were 4 bases for V and 3 bases for J; bases not matched to a gene: 9. CDR3 length: 16 amino acids. The V gene's germline CDR1 is SGHRS and CDR2 YFSETQ.

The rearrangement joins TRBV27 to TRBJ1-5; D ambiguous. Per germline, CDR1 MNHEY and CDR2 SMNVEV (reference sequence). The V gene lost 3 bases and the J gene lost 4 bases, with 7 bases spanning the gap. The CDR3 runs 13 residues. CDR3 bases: TGTGCCAGCAGTTTCCGGGGTAATCAGCCCCAGCATTTT. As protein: CASSFRGNQPQHF.

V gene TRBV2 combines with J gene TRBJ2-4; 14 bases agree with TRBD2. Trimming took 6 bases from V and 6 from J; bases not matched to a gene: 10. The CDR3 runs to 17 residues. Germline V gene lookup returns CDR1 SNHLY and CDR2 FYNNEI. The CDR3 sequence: CASRAGLAGGLRNIQYF. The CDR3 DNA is TGTGCCAGCAGAGCAGGACTAGCGGGAGGTCTGAGAAACATTCAGTACTTC.

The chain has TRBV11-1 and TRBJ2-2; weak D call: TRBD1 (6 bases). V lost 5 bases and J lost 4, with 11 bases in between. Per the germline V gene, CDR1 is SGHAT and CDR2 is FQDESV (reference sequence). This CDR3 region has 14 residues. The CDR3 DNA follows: TGTGCCAGCAGCCGACAGGAGAGCACCGGGGAGCTGTTTTTT. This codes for CASSRQESTGELFF.

CDR3 DNA: TGTGCCAGCAGTTACTCTACAGGGGTCCCCTACAATGAGCAGTTCTTC. Translated, it gives CASSYSTGVPYNEQFF. The chain employs TRBV6-6 and TRBJ2-1; 7 nucleotides agree with TRBD1. This CDR3 is built from 16 residues. Germline CDR1 MNHNY, CDR2 SVGAGI (reference sequence). Trimming at V came to 0 bases and at J to 2 bases, leaving 4 bases not matched to a gene.